This TCR beta chain was sequenced during a study of T-cell reconstitution after alpha-beta-depleted transplantation in children. For TCRbeta, the library was prepared with unique molecular identifiers. TCRdb re-called the PCR reads with MiXCR, one entry per CDR3 protein. Among more than 400,000 distinct CDR3 sequences listed, around 10% were seen once. V was clipped by 3 bases and J by 5 bases, with 9 bases between them. CDR1 is SGHRS, CDR2 YFSETQ, per germline. CDR3 length equals 13 residues. This clonotype was observed a handful of times. The chain joins TRBV5-1 to TRBJ1-5; tentatively, D is TRBD1 (6 bases). The material sequenced was PBMCs, mostly from graft donor cells, taken 180 days after TCRalphabeta/CD19-depleted stem cell transplant. The TCR comes from a female patient aged 2 to 10 who had a stem cell transplant for aplastic anemia, so the T cells may come from the graft donor. The CDR3 sequence is CASSSGDDQPQHF. CDR3 nucleotides: TGCGCCAGCAGCTCAGGGGATGATCAGCCCCAGCATTTT.